The source of this TCR beta chain is a study of cytomegalovirus exposure and HLA in healthy donors. Study overall: The 90 to 150 validation repertoires used a platform that matched the one used for the approximately 610 first-cohort repertoires, as a later analysis reported. Whole-study results and caveats: The finding came from a later analysis; first-cohort TCR clusters tended to co-occur in the roughly 120 validation repertoires. With high specificity and sensitivity, the classifier reportedly diagnosed cytomegalovirus status.

Donors were drawn from the approximately 120-subject validation cohort, separate from the approximately 680-subject first cohort. About this clone itself: Its antigen is unidentified.

Libraries were prepared by immunoSEQ multiplex PCR; TCRdb keeps only in-frame clonotypes and omits some of them. The profile covers approximately 59,000 clones, with 93% appearing a single time and around 1.7% taken by the ten largest. The V end was cut by 5 bases, the J end by 0 bases, with 4 bases between. The CDR3 length is 11 residues. In germline, CDR1 is SQVTM, CDR2 ANQGSEA. The TCR was taken from a woman aged 18-29 years in good health and CMV-seropositive. The rearrangement uses TRBV29-1 and TRBJ1-1; the D is unclear. The source material was PBMCs. The CDR3 spells CSVKLNTEAFF. The DNA for the CDR3 is TGCAGCGTTAAGCTGAACACTGAAGCTTTCTTT.